This TCR beta chain came from a study of a mutant IDH1 vaccine in newly diagnosed glioma. The wider study: Sex distribution of treated patients was approximately 60% male and 37.5% female; mean age was 40.4 years.

The time point denotes: baseline, week 1 (first vaccination visit). Treatment indicated: pre-vaccination baseline after standard-of-care therapy. Using immunoSEQ multiplex PCR, the repertoire was profiled, and TCRdb retains in-frame clones only, with some absent. Of 85,000 to 100,000 clones in the sample, roughly 78% were seen once. Between the trimmed V and J ends, which lost 6 bases and 3 bases, there was a span of 15 bases. The CDR3 is 15 residues long. Germline CDR1 SGHAT, CDR2 FQNNGV. Overall study findings and caveats: The vaccine induced immune responses, and these occurred in roughly 93% of patients.

As for this clone: Antigen: not known.

The sample consisted of PBMCs, taken from a glioma patient treated with radiotherapy, temozolomide or both. The clonotype comes from a man aged 40-49 years with glioma. The V call is TRBV11-2, the J call TRBJ1-5, with a tentative D call TRBD1 (5 bases). The CDR3 region is CASSQDGTHNQPQHF. CDR3 coding DNA: TGTGCCAGCAGTCAAGACGGGACCCACAATCAGCCCCAGCATTTT.